A single sample gave rise to the 14 T cell receptor beta chains below, sequenced in a study of T cells in Graves' hyperthyroidism and ophthalmopathy. RNA transcripts yielded amplified TCR beta CDR3 regions. The primer set for the first-round RT-PCR of the TCR CDR3 was HTBI. MiXCR, applied by TCRdb to the multiplex PCR reads, yields one record per CDR3 protein. Of 200,000 to 250,000 distinct CDR3 sequences in the sample, approximately 24% were seen once. The sequenced material came from blood. The source is a woman in her forties with Graves' ophthalmopathy.

With respect to this clonotype: Germline is not matched at one junction end, which may reflect a read error. CDR3: CVSSGLVSGANVLTF. CDR3 DNA: TGTGTCAGCAGTGGACTGGTATCTGGGGCCAACGTCCTGACTTTC. The chain links TRBV2 to TRBJ2-6, with D maybe TRBD2 (5 bases). Germline lookup yields CDR1 SNHLY and CDR2 FYNNEI. The CDR3 extends over 15 amino acids.

The rearrangement joins TRBV4-3 to TRBJ2-5, with D possibly being TRBD1 (6 bases). Germline lookup yields CDR1 LGHNA and CDR2 YSLEER. The V end was cut by 0 bases, the J end by 3 bases, with 11 bases between. The CDR3 totals 15 residues. CDR3 nucleotides: TGCGCCAGCAGCCAAGACCGGACAGCCAAAGAGACCCAGTACTTC. This translates into CASSQDRTAKETQYF.

In this sample, this clonotype turned up many times. The chain carries TRBV19 and TRBJ1-2; unclear D gene. This CDR3 spans 14 amino acids. Per the germline V gene, CDR1 is LNHDA and CDR2 is SQIVND (reference sequence). V was trimmed by 0 bases and J by 3 bases, leaving 8 bases between them. In nucleotides, the CDR3 is TGTGCCAGTAGTATAGAATACGGATACTATGGCTACACCTTC. Translated: CASSIEYGYYGYTF.

The CDR3 sequence is CASSPRGSGLNAGELFF. The CDR3 DNA sequence: TGTGCCAGCTCACCTCGTGGTTCGGGGCTTAACGCCGGGGAGCTGTTTTTT. This chain links TRBV18 with TRBJ2-2; D may be TRBD1 or TRBD2 (5 bases each). This CDR3 comprises 17 residues. Germline values: CDR1 KGHSH, CDR2 LQKENI. Trimming stripped 3 bases from V and 6 bases from J, with 20 bases between.

The chain has TRBV13 and TRBJ2-7; the match to TRBD2 covers 9 bases. V trimming: 5 bases; J trimming: 5 bases; junction bases outside the gene matches: 7. Per germline, CDR1 PRHDT and CDR2 FYEKMQ (reference sequence). The CDR3 runs to 14 residues. The CDR3 nucleotides read TGTGCCAGCAGCGACAGCGGGAGGTTCGACGAGCAGTACTTC. Amino acid sequence: CASSDSGRFDEQYF.

This clonotype came up many times. The V gene is TRBV10-3, the J gene TRBJ2-7; 7 positions agree with TRBD1. The junction had 9 bases not matched to a gene; V was cut back by 0 bases and J by 4 bases. Germline CDR1 and CDR2: ENHRY and SYGVKD. The CDR3 contains 16 residues. CDR3 sequence (DNA): TGTGCCATCAGTGAGTCGCCGACAGGGAATGCGTACGAGCAGTACTTC. Protein product: CAISESPTGNAYEQYF.

At least ten counts were recorded for this clonotype. The rearrangement joins TRBV7-9 to TRBJ1-1; 7 nucleotides agree with TRBD1. Per germline, CDR1 SEHNR and CDR2 FQNEAQ (reference sequence). The V segment lost 5 bases and the J segment 7 bases; nucleotides outside the gene matches: 7. The CDR3 extends over 13 amino acids. CDR3 in amino acids: CASSPRQGLEAFF. CDR3 bases: TGTGCCAGCAGCCCCCGACAGGGCCTTGAAGCTTTCTTT.

This chain uses TRBV11-2 with TRBJ2-5; D is possibly TRBD1 (6 bases). V was cut by 2 bases and J by 0 bases, with 10 bases left in between. The CDR3 length is 15 residues. In germline, CDR1 is SGHAT, CDR2 FQNNGV. CDR3 sequence: CASSLNRAHQETQYF. CDR3 nucleotide sequence: TGTGCCAGCAGCTTAAACAGGGCCCACCAAGAGACCCAGTACTTC.

The gene calls are TRBV12-3 or TRBV12-4 and TRBJ1-1, with 7 bases that match TRBD1. V shed 6 bases and J 5 bases; nucleotides not matched to a gene: 9. The CDR3 loop spans 14 amino acids. Written as DNA, the CDR3 is TGTGCCAGCAGGGTCGGGACAGAATGGACTGAAGCTTTCTTT. Its protein is CASRVGTEWTEAFF.

This clonotype has a count of ten or more. The rearrangement joins TRBV5-5 to TRBJ2-7; 8 nucleotides agree with TRBD2. CDR3 length: 15 residues. Per germline, CDR1 SGHKS and CDR2 YYEKEE (reference sequence). Trimming cost V 3 bases and J 0 bases; bases outside gene matches: 5. Here the CDR3 reads CASSSILAVSYEQYF. The CDR3 region has the DNA TGTGCCAGCAGCTCAATACTAGCGGTCTCCTACGAGCAGTACTTC. Together with reference TRBV5-5 and TRBJ2-7, the CDR3 gives the full variable domain: DAGVTQSPTHLIKTRGQQVTLRCSPISGHKSVSWYQQVLGQGPQFIFQYYEKEERGRGNFPDRFSARQFPNYSSELNVNALLLGDSALYLCASSSILAVSYEQYFGPGTRLTVT.

This clonotype was seen repeatedly, ten times or more. The chain links TRBV11-2 to TRBJ2-2; D is unresolved. Deletions cut 2 bases from V and 2 bases from J, with 9 bases between. The CDR3 runs 15 residues. Germline V lookup: CDR1 SGHAT, CDR2 FQNNGV. CDR3 residues: CASSLRPINTGELFF. The CDR3 bases are TGTGCCAGCAGCTTAAGGCCTATAAACACCGGGGAGCTGTTTTTT.

In this sample, this clonotype turned up many times. The V and J genes are TRBV19 and TRBJ1-5, with D uncertain. Trimming took 3 bases from V and 2 from J, leaving 11 bases between them. This CDR3 contains 15 residues. Germline V gene data show CDR1 as LNHDA and CDR2 as SQIVND (reference sequence). The CDR3 is CASSILGQGNQPQHF. The CDR3 DNA reads as TGTGCCAGTAGTATTCTGGGCCAGGGCAATCAGCCCCAGCATTTT.

This clonotype has ten or more counts. The J gene is TRBJ1-1, the V gene TRBV12-3 or TRBV12-4; D gene uncertain. Deletions cut 3 bases from V and 1 base from J, with 9 bases between. The CDR3 contains 14 residues. The CDR3 DNA is TGTGCCAGCAGTTTGGCGCAGCCGAACACTGAAGCTTTCTTT. Translating it yields CASSLAQPNTEAFF.

This clonotype was counted a few times. V gene TRBV6-2 or TRBV6-3 combines with J gene TRBJ1-5; no definite D call. The CDR3 length is 14 residues. Per germline, CDR1 MNHEY and CDR2 SVGEGT. Trimming took 8 bases from V and 5 from J, leaving 16 bases between them. The CDR3 region has the DNA TGTGCCAGCCGTATGACCTTACATGATCAGCCCCAGCATTTT. Translating gives CASRMTLHDQPQHF.